The clone carrying this T cell receptor beta chain was found many times. Antigen specificity is unknown. This specimen belongs to a study of Graves' ophthalmopathy and Graves' hyperthyroidism. Study-level results: Blood contained most expanded thyroid clonotypes exceeding 0.001 frequency. The model predicted ophthalmopathy progression with about 71% sensitivity and 72.22% specificity.

Per the germline V gene, CDR1 is SGHKS and CDR2 is YYEKEE (reference sequence). The V end was cut by 4 bases, the J end by 5 bases, with 21 bases between. This CDR3 has 16 amino acids. TCR beta CDR3 amplification used RNA transcripts. First-round RT-PCR used HTBI primers; second-round multiplex PCR followed. TCRdb analysed the multiplex PCR reads with MiXCR anew, one entry per CDR3 protein. The data contain under 350,000 distinct CDR3 sequences, about 17% of them singletons. Excluded: other autoimmune disease, uncontrolled infection, pregnancy or lactation. Symptoms, serum thyroxine and TRAb, thyroid ultrasound, and orbital computed tomography formed the diagnostic basis.

This clonotype was sampled from an adult man with Graves' ophthalmopathy. The genes are TRBV5-5 and TRBJ2-5, with D possibly being TRBD1 (7 bases). Sequences were obtained from peripheral blood. The CDR3, as DNA: TGTGCCAGCAGCCTGCCTCAGACAGGGAGGTACGAGACCCAGTACTTC. It is translated as CASSLPQTGRYETQYF.